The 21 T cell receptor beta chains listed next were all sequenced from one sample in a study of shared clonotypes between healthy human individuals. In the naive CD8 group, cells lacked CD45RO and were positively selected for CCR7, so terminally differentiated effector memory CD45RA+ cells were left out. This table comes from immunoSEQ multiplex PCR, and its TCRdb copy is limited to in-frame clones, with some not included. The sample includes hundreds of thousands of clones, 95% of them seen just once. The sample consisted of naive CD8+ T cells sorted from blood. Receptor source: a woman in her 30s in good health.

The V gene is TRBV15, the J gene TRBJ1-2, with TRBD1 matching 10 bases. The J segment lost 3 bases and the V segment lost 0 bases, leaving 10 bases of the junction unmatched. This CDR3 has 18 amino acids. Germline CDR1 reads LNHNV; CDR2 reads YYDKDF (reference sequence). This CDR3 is CATSRDPGQGPGDYGYTF. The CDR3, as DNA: TGTGCCACCAGCAGAGATCCGGGACAGGGGCCAGGCGACTATGGCTACACCTTC.

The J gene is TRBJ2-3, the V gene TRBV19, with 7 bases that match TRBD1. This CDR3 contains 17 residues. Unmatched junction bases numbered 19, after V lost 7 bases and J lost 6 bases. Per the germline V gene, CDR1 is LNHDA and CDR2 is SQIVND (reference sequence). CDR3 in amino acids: CASNPWTGLQGLDTQYF. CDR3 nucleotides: TGTGCCAGTAACCCCTGGACAGGTCTGCAGGGTCTCGATACGCAGTATTTT.

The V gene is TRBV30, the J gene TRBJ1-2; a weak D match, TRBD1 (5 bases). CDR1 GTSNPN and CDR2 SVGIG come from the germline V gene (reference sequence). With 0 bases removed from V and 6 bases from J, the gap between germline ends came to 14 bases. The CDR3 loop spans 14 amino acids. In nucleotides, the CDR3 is TGTGCCTGGAGTGTACCGCCAGGGTGGGATGGCTACACCTTC. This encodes CAWSVPPGWDGYTF.

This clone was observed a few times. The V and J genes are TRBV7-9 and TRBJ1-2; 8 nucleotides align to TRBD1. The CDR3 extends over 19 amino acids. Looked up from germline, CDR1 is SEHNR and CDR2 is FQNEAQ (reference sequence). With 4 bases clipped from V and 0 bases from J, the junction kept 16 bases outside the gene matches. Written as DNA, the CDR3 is TGTGCCAGCAGCTCCCGCCGCGGTACAGGGGGGACAACTAACTATGGCTACACCTTC. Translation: CASSSRRGTGGTTNYGYTF.

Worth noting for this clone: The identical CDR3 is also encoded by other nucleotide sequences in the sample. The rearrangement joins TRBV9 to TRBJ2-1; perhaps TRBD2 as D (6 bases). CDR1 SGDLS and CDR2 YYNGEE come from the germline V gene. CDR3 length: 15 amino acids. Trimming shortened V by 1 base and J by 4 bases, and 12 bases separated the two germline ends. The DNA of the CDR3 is TGTGCCAGCAGCGTATCCGGGACTTCGTACAATGAGCAGTTCTTC. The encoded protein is CASSVSGTSYNEQFF.

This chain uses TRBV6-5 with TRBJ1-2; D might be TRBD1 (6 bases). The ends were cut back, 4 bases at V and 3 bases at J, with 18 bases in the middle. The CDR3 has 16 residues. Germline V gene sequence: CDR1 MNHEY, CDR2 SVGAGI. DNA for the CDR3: TGTGCCAGCAGTTCCGCAAACGAGGACAGCTACTATGGCTACACCTTC. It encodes CASSSANEDSYYGYTF.

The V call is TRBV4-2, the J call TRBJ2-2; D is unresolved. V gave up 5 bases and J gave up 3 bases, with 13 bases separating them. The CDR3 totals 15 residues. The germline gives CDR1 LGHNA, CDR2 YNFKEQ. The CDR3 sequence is CASSNGLLDTGELFF. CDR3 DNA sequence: TGTGCCAGCAGCAACGGCCTCCTAGACACCGGGGAGCTGTTTTTT.

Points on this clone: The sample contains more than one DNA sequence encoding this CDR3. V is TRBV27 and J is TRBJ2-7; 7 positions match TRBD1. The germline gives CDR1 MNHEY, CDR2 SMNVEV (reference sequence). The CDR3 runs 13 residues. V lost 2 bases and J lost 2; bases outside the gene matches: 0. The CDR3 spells CASSLQGAYEQYF. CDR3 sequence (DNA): TGTGCCAGCAGTTTACAGGGGGCCTACGAGCAGTACTTC.

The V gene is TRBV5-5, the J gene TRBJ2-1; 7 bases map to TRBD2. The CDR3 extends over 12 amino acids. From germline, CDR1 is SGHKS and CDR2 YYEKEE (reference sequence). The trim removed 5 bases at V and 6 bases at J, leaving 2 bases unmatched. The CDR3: CASRTGGNEQFF. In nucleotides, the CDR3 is TGTGCCAGCAGGACGGGAGGCAATGAGCAGTTCTTC.

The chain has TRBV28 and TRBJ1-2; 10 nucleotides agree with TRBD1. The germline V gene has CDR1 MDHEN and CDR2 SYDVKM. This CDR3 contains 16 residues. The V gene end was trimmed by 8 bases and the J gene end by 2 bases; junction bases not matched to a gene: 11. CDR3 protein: CASWTAGTGANYGYTF. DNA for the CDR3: TGTGCCAGCTGGACGGCAGGGACAGGGGCCAACTATGGCTACACCTTC.

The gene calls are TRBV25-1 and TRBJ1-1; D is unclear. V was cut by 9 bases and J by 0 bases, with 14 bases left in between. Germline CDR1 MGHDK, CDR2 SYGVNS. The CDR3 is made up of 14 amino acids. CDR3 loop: CASSQTGLNTEAFF. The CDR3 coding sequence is TGTGCCAGTTCCCAGACCGGACTGAACACTGAAGCTTTCTTT.

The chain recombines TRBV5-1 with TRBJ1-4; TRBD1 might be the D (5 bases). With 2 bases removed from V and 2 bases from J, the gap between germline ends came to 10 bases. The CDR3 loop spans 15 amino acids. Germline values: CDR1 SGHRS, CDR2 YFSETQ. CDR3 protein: CASSFTRGTNEKLFF. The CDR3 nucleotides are TGCGCCAGCAGCTTTACTCGGGGGACTAATGAAAAACTGTTTTTT.

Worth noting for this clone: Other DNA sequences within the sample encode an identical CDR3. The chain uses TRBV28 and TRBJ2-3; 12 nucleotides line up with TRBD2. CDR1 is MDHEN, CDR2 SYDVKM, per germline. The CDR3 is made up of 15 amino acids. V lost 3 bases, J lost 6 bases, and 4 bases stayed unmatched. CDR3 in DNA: TGTGCCAGCAGTTTGACTAGCGGGGGAGGTGATACGCAGTATTTT. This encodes CASSLTSGGGDTQYF.

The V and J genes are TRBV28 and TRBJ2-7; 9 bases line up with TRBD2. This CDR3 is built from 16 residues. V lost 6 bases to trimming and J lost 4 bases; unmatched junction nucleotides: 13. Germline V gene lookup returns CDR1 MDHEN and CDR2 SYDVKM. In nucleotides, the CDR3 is TGTGCCAGCAGCTTCCCCAGGCGGGAGGGCCGGTACGAGCAGTACTTC. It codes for CASSFPRREGRYEQYF.

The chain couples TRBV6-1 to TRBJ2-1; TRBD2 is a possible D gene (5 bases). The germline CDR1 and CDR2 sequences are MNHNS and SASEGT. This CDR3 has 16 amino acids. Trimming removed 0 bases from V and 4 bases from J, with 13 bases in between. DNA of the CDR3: TGTGCCAGCAGTGAAGCGGTCGTATGGAGGTACAATGAGCAGTTCTTC. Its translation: CASSEAVVWRYNEQFF.

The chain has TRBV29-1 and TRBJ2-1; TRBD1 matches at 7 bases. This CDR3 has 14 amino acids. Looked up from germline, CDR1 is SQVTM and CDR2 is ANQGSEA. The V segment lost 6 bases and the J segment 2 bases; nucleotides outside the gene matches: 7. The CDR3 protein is CSVDRQGPYNEQFF. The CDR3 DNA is TGCAGCGTCGACCGACAGGGCCCCTACAATGAGCAGTTCTTC.

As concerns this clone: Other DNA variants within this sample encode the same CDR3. For the CDR3, the DNA is TGTGCCAGCAGTTTATCAGGGAGCAATCAGCCCCAGCATTTT. Encoded protein: CASSLSGSNQPQHF. The chain links TRBV27 to TRBJ1-5; D remains ambiguous. The CDR3 spans 14 residues. V gave up 0 bases and J gave up 1 base, with 4 bases separating them. In germline, CDR1 is MNHEY, CDR2 SMNVEV (reference sequence).

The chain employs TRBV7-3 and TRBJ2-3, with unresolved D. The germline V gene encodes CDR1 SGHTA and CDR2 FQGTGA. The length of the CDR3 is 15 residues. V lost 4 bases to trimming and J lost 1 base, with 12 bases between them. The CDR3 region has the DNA TGTGCCAGCAGCTGGTTAGGGTCCCGCACAGATACGCAGTATTTT. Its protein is CASSWLGSRTDTQYF.

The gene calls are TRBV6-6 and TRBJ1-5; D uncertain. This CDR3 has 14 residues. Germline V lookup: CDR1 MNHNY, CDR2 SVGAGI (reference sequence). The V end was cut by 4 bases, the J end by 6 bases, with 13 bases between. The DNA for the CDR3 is TGTGCCAGCAGTTCATTGCCAGCCAGTCAGCCCCAGCATTTT. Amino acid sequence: CASSSLPASQPQHF.

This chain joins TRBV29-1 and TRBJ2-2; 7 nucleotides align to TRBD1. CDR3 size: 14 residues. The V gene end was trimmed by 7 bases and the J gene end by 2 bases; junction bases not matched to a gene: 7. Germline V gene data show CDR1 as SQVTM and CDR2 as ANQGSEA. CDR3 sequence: CSADGQDNTGELFF. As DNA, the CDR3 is TGCAGCGCCGATGGACAGGACAACACCGGGGAGCTGTTTTTT.

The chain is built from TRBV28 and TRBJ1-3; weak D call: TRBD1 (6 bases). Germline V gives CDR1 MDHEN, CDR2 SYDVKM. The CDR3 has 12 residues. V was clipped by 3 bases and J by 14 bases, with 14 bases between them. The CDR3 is CASSFWPDRLYF. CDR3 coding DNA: TGTGCCAGCAGTTTTTGGCCCGACAGGTTATATTTT.